These T cell receptor beta chains were read from a single sample in a study of breast tumors, draining lymph nodes, adjacent tissues. In TCRdb, the multiplex PCR reads were re-called with MiXCR into one record per CDR3 protein. Of fewer than 250,000 distinct CDR3 sequences in the sample, approximately 30% were seen once. Material for sequencing was axillary lymph node tissue. The receptors were gathered from a female donor with breast cancer. Some clones in this sample may be carry-over from other donors' samples. Each CDR3 is given with its conserved first and last residue. Fields, in order: V gene, clone size, J gene, D gene, CDR3 DNA, CDR3 protein. The D gene is left open where the match is weak. Clone size is given for some rows only: seen once, a few or many times, or a class if the clone is expanded.

TRBV19	NA	TRBJ1-5	TRBD1	TGTGCCAGTAGTATAAGGGACAGGGTCAATCAGCCCCAGCATTTT	CASSIRDRVNQPQHF
TRBV5-1	few	TRBJ2-5	TRBD2	TGCGCCAGCAGCGGGGTTAGCGGGAGTGACACCCAGTACTTC	CASSGVSGSDTQYF
TRBV24-1	NA	TRBJ1-4	NA	TGTGCCACCAACTCGGGCGGGGGAAATGAAAAACTGTTTTTT	CATNSGGGNEKLFF
TRBV20-1	NA	TRBJ2-3	TRBD1	TGCAGTGCCCCCCACGGGCAGGGGGCGGGAAATGAGCAGTATTTT	CSAPHGQGAGNEQYF
TRBV20-1	many	TRBJ2-7	NA	TGCAGTGGGTCCGGGGCCAATTACGAGCAGTACTTC	CSGSGANYEQYF
TRBV6-6	many	TRBJ1-6	NA	TGTGCCAGCAGTTCCCAGTCACCCCTCCACTTT	CASSSQSPLHF
TRBV20-1	many	TRBJ2-7	TRBD2	TGCAGTGCCACCACTAGCGGGAGGAACTACGAGCAGTACTTC	CSATTSGRNYEQYF
TRBV20-1	many	TRBJ2-7	TRBD1	TGCAGTGCTCCGACAGGGTCTGTTAGGGAGCAGTACTTC	CSAPTGSVREQYF
TRBV2	NA	TRBJ1-2	TRBD1	TGTGCCAGCAGAGCCCCCCCCACGGACAGGGTCTATGGCTACACCTTC	CASRAPPTDRVYGYTF
TRBV18	many	TRBJ2-1	NA	TGTGCCAGCTCACCATATGGGAATGAGCAGTTCTTC	CASSPYGNEQFF
TRBV5-1	many	TRBJ2-1	TRBD1	TGCGCCAGCAGCTTAGGAGACAGGGCGAACAATGAGCAGTTCTTC	CASSLGDRANNEQFF
TRBV29-1	many	TRBJ1-1	NA	TGCAGCGTGCGAGCAGGGGCGATGAACACTGAAGCTTTCTTT	CSVRAGAMNTEAFF
TRBV19	NA	TRBJ2-7	NA	TGTGCCAGTAGTATAGATCGACAGGACGAGCAGTACTTC	CASSIDRQDEQYF
TRBV19	many	TRBJ2-5	TRBD2	TGTGCCAGTGGAACCGGGACTAGCGGGAGGATGGAGACCCAGTACTTC	CASGTGTSGRMETQYF
TRBV2	NA	TRBJ2-6	NA	TGTGCCAGCAGTGCTAGATCGGGGGCTGGGGCCAACGTCCTGACTTTC	CASSARSGAGANVLTF
TRBV27	many	TRBJ2-3	NA	TGTGCCAGCAGGAAACCCCTCACAGATACGCAGTATTTT	CASRKPLTDTQYF
TRBV5-8	many	TRBJ2-3	TRBD2	TGTGCCAGCAGCCCTGGGACTAACTCGGTGGCAGATACGCAGTATTTT	CASSPGTNSVADTQYF
TRBV11-3	NA	TRBJ1-3	NA	TGTGCCAGCAGCTTGGCAGACACCACATATTTT	CASSLADTTYF
TRBV28	few	TRBJ2-6	NA	TGTGCCAGCAGTTTCAGGGCATATTCCTCTGGGGCCAACGTCCTGACTTTC	CASSFRAYSSGANVLTF
TRBV10-3	many	TRBJ2-7	NA	TGTGCCATCAGTCCGGGACACACCTACGAGCAGTACTTC	CAISPGHTYEQYF
TRBV7-2	many	TRBJ1-4	NA	TGTGCCAGCAGGCTAGGGGCTCGGCAGGGAGAAAAACTGTTTTTT	CASRLGARQGEKLFF
TRBV5-1	many	TRBJ1-6	TRBD1	TGCGCCAGCCACAGGGGAGATAATTCACCCCTCCACTTT	CASHRGDNSPLHF
TRBV2	many	TRBJ1-5	TRBD1	TGTGCCAGCAGTGAAACAGGGGTGGGCAATCAGCCCCAGCATTTT	CASSETGVGNQPQHF
TRBV9	many	TRBJ1-2	TRBD1	TGTGCCAGCAGCCCTCGGACAGGGGCCGCTAACTATGGCTACACCTTC	CASSPRTGAANYGYTF
TRBV25-1	many	TRBJ2-3	TRBD2	TGTGCCAGCATGAGAGCGGGAGGTCGTGGAGGACTCACAGATACGCAGTATTTT	CASMRAGGRGGLTDTQYF
TRBV5-1	medium-sized	TRBJ2-7	TRBD2	TGCGCCAGCAGCTTGGGGGGACTAGCGGGAGAGCAGTACTTC	CASSLGGLAGEQYF
TRBV7-8	many	TRBJ2-7	TRBD2	TGTGCCAGCAGCGATAGACTAGCGGGAGGCGAGCAGTACTTC	CASSDRLAGGEQYF
TRBV15	NA	TRBJ1-2	TRBD1	TGTGCCACCAGCAGTAAGACAGGGTATGGCTACACCTTC	CATSSKTGYGYTF
TRBV5-1	many	TRBJ2-2	NA	TGCGCCAGCATGAGGGGTGTTGGCGCCGGGGAGCTGTTTTTT	CASMRGVGAGELFF
TRBV7-2	NA	TRBJ2-7	NA	TGTGCCAGCAGTTTAGGGGACCGAACGAACGAGCAGTACTTC	CASSLGDRTNEQYF
TRBV12-3/TRBV12-4	many	TRBJ1-5	NA	TGTGCCAGCAGTCTGAGTGAGCATCAGCCCCAGCATTTT	CASSLSEHQPQHF
TRBV7-8	many	TRBJ2-1	NA	TGTGCCAGCAGCTTAGCAAGTCAAAGTCTCTACAATGAGCAGTTCTTC	CASSLASQSLYNEQFF
TRBV6-1	many	TRBJ2-7	TRBD1	TGTGCCAGCAGTGCAACCGGGACAGGGGGCGAGCAGTACTTC	CASSATGTGGEQYF
TRBV18	many	TRBJ2-2	TRBD1	TGTGCCAGCCAGGGACAGGGTTACACCGGGGAGCTGTTTTTT	CASQGQGYTGELFF
TRBV19	NA	TRBJ2-2	NA	TGTGCCAGGACCGGTTGGGAGCTGTTTTTT	CARTGWELFF
TRBV7-8	many	TRBJ2-5	NA	TGTGCCAGCAGCTTAGCGCAGGCAGGAGGGGTGGAGACCCAGTACTTC	CASSLAQAGGVETQYF